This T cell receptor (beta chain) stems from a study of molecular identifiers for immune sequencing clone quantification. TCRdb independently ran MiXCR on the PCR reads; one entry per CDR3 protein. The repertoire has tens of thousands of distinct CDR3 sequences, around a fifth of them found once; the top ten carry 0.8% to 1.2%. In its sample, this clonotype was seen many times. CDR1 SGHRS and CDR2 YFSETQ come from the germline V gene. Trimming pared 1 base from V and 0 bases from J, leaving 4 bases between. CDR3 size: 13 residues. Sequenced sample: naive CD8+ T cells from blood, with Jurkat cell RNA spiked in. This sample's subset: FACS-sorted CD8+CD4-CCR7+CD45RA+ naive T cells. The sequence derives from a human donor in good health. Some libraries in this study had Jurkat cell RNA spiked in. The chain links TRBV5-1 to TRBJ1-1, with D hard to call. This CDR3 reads CASSLTVNTEAFF. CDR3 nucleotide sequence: TGCGCCAGCAGCTTGACGGTGAACACTGAAGCTTTCTTT.